The rows below give T cell receptor beta chains drawn from one sample of a study of blood T cell repertoires in COVID-19. Sequenced by immunoSEQ multiplex PCR; TCRdb stores in-frame clones only, minus some. The table lists 80,000 to 100,000 clones, about 95% of them singletons, with almost 4.5% in the top ten. Source material: peripheral blood. The source is a human donor with active COVID-19. The donor label of this sample is uncertain. Each CDR3 is given with its conserved first and last residue. A D gene is named only where the DNA matches it firmly. Size is stated for part of the rows, as once, few or many counts, or as a class when the clone is expanded.

D,J,V,size,CDR3,DNA
.,TRBJ2-3,TRBV3-1/TRBV3-2,.,CASNRRSPADTQYF,TGTGCCAGCAACCGGAGATCCCCGGCAGATACGCAGTATTTT
.,TRBJ2-7,TRBV3-1/TRBV3-2,.,CASSQQQISYEQYF,TGTGCCAGCAGCCAACAACAGATTTCCTACGAGCAGTACTTC
TRBD1,TRBJ2-7,TRBV5-4,.,CASSSDRGGSYEQYF,TGTGCCAGCAGCTCGGACAGGGGGGGATCCTACGAGCAGTACTTC
.,TRBJ1-5,TRBV2,.,CASVGQDSNQPQHF,TGTGCCAGCGTTGGTCAGGATAGCAATCAGCCCCAGCATTTT
TRBD2,TRBJ2-3,TRBV29-1,.,CSVESSRERTDTQYF,TGCAGCGTTGAAAGTTCGCGGGAGCGCACAGATACGCAGTATTTT
TRBD2,TRBJ2-5,TRBV9,.,CASSVGPPYERGSPLETQYF,TGTGCCAGCAGCGTAGGGCCCCCTTATGAGCGGGGGTCCCCATTGGAGACCCAGTACTTC
.,TRBJ1-3,TRBV4-3,.,CASSQDPQGLNTIYF,TGCGCCAGCAGCCAAGATCCCCAGGGACTGAACACCATATATTTT
TRBD2,TRBJ2-1,TRBV19,.,CASSLTKLAGGPGEQFF,TGTGCCAGTAGTCTCACCAAGCTAGCGGGGGGGCCGGGTGAGCAGTTCTTC
.,TRBJ1-3,TRBV5-4,once,CASSPGPRAGNTIYF,TGTGCCAGCAGCCCCGGACCCAGGGCCGGAAACACCATATATTTT
.,TRBJ1-6,TRBV14,.,CASSQGLLNSPLHF,TGTGCCAGCAGCCAAGGGCTCTTAAATTCACCCCTCCACTTT